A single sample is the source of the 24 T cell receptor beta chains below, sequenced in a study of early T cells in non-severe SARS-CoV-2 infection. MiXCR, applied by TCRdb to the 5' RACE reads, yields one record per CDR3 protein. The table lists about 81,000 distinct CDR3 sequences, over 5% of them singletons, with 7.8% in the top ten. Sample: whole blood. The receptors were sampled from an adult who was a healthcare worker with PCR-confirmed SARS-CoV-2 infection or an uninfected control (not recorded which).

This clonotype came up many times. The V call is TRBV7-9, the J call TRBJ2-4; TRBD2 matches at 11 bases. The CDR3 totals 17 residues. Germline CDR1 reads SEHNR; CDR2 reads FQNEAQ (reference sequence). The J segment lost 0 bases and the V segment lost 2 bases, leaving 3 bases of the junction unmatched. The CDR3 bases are TGTGCCAGCAGCTTAACAGGGACTAGCGGAGCCAAAAACATTCAGTACTTC. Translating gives CASSLTGTSGAKNIQYF.

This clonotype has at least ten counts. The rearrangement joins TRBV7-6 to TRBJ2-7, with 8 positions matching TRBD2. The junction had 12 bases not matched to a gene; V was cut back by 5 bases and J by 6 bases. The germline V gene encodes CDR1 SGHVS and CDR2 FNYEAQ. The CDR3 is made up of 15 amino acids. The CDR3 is CASSPVTSVSGEQYF. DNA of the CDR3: TGTGCCAGCAGCCCAGTGACTAGCGTCTCGGGCGAGCAGTACTTC.

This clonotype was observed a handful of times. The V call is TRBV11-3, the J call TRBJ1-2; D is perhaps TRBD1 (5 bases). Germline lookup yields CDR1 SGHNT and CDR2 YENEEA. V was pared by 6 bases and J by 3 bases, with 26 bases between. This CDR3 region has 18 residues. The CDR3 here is CASRGVGQPILTYYGYTF. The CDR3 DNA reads TGTGCCAGCAGGGGTGTGGGGCAGCCAATACTTACTTACTATGGCTACACCTTC. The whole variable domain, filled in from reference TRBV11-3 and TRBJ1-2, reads EAGVVQSPRYKIIEKKQPVAFWCNPISGHNTLYWYLQNLGQGPELLIRYENEEAVDDSQLPKDRFSAERLKGVDSTLKIQPAELGDSAVYLCASRGVGQPILTYYGYTFGSGTRLTVV.

The CDR3: CASSTGGLNTEAFF. The CDR3 nucleotides read TGTGCCAGCAGTACAGGGGGCTTGAACACTGAAGCTTTCTTT. The chain links TRBV6-2 or TRBV6-3 to TRBJ1-1, with 9 nucleotides matching TRBD1. CDR1 and CDR2 from the germline V gene are MNHEY and SVGEGT. Unmatched junction bases numbered 1, after V lost 5 bases and J lost 0 bases. This CDR3 is 14 amino acids long.

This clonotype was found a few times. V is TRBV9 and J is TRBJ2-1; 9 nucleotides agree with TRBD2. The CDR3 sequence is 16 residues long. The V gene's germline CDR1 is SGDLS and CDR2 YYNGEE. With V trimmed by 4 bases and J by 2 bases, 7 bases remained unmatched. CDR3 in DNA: TGTGCCAGCAGCCCCCGACTAGCGGAGGCCTACAATGAGCAGTTCTTC. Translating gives CASSPRLAEAYNEQFF.

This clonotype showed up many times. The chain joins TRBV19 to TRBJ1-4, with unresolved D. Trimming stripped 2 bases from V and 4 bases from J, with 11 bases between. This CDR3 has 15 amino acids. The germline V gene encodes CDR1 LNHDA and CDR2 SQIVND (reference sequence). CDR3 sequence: CASSITSRLNEKLFF. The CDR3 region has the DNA TGTGCCAGTAGTATAACGAGCCGCCTTAATGAAAAACTGTTTTTT.

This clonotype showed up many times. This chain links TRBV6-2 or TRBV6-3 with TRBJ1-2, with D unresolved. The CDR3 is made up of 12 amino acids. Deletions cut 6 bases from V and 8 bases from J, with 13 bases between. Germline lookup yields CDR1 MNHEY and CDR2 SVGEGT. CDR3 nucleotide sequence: TGTGCCAGCAGACTGGATGCGGGGGGCTACACCTTC. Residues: CASRLDAGGYTF.

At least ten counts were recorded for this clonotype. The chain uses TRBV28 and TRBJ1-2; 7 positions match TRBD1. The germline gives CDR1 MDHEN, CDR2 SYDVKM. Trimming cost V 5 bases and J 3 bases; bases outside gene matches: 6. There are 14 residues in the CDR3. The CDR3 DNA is TGTGCCAGCAGTAGGAGGGACAGTCACTATGGCTACACCTTC. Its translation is CASSRRDSHYGYTF.

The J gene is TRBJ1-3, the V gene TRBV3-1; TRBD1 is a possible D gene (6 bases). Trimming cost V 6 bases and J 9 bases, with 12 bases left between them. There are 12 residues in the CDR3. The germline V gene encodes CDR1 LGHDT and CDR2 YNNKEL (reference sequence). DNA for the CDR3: TGTGCCAGCAGTGCACAACAGGGCACCATATATTTT. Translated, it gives CASSAQQGTIYF.

In nucleotides, the CDR3 is TGTGCCAGCAGGGGGGGGACAGGGTGCTACAATGAGCAGTTCTTC. Protein product: CASRGGTGCYNEQFF. The chain recombines TRBV27 with TRBJ2-1, with TRBD1 matching 9 bases. The J segment lost 3 bases and the V segment lost 6 bases, leaving 6 bases of the junction unmatched. The CDR3 is made up of 15 amino acids. CDR1 is MNHEY and CDR2 is SMNVEV in the germline V gene (reference sequence).

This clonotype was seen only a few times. The CDR3 bases are TGTGCCAGCAGCTTTGGTGGTCTCTACGAGCAGTACTTC. Its translation is CASSFGGLYEQYF. V is TRBV7-9 and J is TRBJ2-7, with D unclear. The CDR3 covers 13 residues. V lost 3 bases and J lost 3, with 9 bases in between. Germline CDR1 and CDR2: SEHNR and FQNEAQ (reference sequence).

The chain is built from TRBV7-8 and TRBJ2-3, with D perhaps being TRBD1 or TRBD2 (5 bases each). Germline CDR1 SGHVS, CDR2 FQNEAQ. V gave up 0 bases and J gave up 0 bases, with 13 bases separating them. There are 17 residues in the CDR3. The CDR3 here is CASSLAPGQMSTDTQYF. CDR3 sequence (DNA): TGTGCCAGCAGCTTAGCGCCGGGGCAGATGAGCACAGATACGCAGTATTTT.

The CDR3 protein is CASSLFYNEQFF. DNA for the CDR3: TGTGCCAGCAGTCTCTTCTACAATGAGCAGTTCTTC. The chain recombines TRBV28 with TRBJ2-1; D is undetermined. The CDR3 loop spans 12 amino acids. Trimming took 5 bases from V and 3 from J, leaving 5 bases between them. Germline CDR1 MDHEN, CDR2 SYDVKM. Supplemented by reference TRBV28 and TRBJ2-1, the full variable domain reads DVKVTQSSRYLVKRTGEKVFLECVQDMDHENMFWYRQDPGLGLRLIYFSYDVKMKEKGDIPEGYSVSREKKERFSLILESASTNQTSMYLCASSLFYNEQFFGPGTRLTVL.

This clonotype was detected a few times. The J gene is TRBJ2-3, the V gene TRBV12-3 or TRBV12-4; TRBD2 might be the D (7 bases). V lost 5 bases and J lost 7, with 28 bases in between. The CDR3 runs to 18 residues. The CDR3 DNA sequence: TGTGCCAGCAGTATACAGGGACTACCGAGTAGGACCCAAAATACGCAGTATTTT. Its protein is CASSIQGLPSRTQNTQYF.

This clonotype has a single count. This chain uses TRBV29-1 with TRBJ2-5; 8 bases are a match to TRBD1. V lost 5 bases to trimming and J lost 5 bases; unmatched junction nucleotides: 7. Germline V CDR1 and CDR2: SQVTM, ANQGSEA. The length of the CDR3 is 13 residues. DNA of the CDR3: TGCAGCGTTCCCGGACAGGGTAGGGAGACCCAGTACTTC. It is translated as CSVPGQGRETQYF. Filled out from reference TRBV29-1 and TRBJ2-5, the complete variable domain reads SAVISQKPSRDICQRGTSLTIQCQVDSQVTMMFWYRQQPGQSLTLIATANQGSEATYESGFVIDKFPISRPNLTFSTLTVSNMSPEDSSIYLCSVPGQGRETQYFGPGTRLLVL.

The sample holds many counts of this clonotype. DNA for the CDR3: TGTGCCAGCAGTTTATGGGGACAGGCCTACGAGCAGTACTTC. Residues: CASSLWGQAYEQYF. V is TRBV28 and J is TRBJ2-7; 8 bases are shared with TRBD1. V trimming: 0 bases; J trimming: 2 bases; junction bases outside the gene matches: 0. Germline V gives CDR1 MDHEN, CDR2 SYDVKM. This CDR3 spans 14 amino acids.

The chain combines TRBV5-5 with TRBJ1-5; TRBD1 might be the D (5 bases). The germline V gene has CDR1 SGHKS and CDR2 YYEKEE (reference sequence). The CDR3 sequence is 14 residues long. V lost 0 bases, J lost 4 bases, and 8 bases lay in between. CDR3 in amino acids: CASSLGQLNQPQHF. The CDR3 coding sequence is TGTGCCAGCAGCTTGGGACAGCTAAATCAGCCCCAGCATTTT.

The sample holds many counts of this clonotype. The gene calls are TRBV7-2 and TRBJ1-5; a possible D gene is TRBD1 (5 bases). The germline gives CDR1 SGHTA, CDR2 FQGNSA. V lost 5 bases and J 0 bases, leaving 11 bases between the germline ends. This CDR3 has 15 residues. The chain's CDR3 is CASSPGKYSNQPQHF. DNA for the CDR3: TGTGCCAGCAGCCCAGGGAAGTATAGCAATCAGCCCCAGCATTTT.

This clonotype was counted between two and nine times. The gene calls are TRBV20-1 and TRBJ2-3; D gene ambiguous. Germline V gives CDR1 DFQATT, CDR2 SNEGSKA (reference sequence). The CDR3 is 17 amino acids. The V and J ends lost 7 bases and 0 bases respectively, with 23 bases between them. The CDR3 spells CSGSGAAAQSSTDTQYF. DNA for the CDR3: TGCAGTGGCTCCGGCGCGGCAGCCCAATCTAGCACAGATACGCAGTATTTT.

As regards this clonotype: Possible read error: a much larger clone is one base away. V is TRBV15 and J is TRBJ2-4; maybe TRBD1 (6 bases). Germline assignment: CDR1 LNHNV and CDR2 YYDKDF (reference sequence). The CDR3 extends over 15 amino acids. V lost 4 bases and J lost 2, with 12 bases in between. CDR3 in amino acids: CATSTRRGTKNIQYF. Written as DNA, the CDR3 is TGTGCCACCAGCACCCGAAGGGGGACCAAAAACATTCAGTACTTC.

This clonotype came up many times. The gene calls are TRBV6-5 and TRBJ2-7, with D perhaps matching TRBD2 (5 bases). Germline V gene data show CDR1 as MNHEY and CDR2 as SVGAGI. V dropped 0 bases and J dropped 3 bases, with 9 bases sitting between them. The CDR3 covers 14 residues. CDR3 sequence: CASSYSGSSYEQYF. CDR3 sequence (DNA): TGTGCCAGCAGTTACTCGGGGAGTAGCTACGAGCAGTACTTC.

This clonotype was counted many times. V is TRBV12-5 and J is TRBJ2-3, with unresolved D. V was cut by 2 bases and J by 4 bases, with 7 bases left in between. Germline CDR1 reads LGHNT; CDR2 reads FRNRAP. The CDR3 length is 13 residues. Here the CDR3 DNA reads TGTGCTAGTGGTTTGTATCCCTCAGATACGCAGTATTTT. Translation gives CASGLYPSDTQYF.

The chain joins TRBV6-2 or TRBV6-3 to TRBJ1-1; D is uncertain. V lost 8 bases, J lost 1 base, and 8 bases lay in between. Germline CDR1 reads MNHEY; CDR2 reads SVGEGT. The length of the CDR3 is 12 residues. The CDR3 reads CASQRGNTEAFF. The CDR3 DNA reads TGTGCCAGCCAACGGGGGAACACTGAAGCTTTCTTT.

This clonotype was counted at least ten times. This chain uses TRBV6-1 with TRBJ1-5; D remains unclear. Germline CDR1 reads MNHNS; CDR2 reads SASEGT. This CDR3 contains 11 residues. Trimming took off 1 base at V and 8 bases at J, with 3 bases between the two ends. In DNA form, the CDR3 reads TGTGCCAGCAGTGAAGAGGAGCCCCAGCATTTT. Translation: CASSEEEPQHF.